The 5 T cell receptor beta chains listed next were all sequenced from one sample in a study of control samples from healthy donors and cancer patients. The assay was immunoSEQ multiplex PCR, and TCRdb's table has in-frame clones only and misses some. The table includes 70,000 to 80,000 clones, about 90% detected once. The sample comprised blood. The receptors were gathered from a woman in her forties or fifties in good health.

This chain joins TRBV2 and TRBJ2-4; TRBD2 agrees at 10 bases. V shed 5 bases, J shed 9 bases, and the junction held 4 bases outside the gene matches. The CDR3 runs 13 residues. Germline CDR1 reads SNHLY; CDR2 reads FYNNEI. The CDR3 DNA reads as TGTGCCAGCAGTCCCAGACTAGCGGGCATTCAGTACTTC. Translation: CASSPRLAGIQYF.

The V call is TRBV4-1, the J call TRBJ2-7; D uncertain. CDR3 length: 15 residues. Germline loops: CDR1 MGHRA, CDR2 YSYEKL. The V gene lost 0 bases and the J gene lost 6 bases, with 15 bases spanning the gap. DNA of the CDR3: TGCGCCAGCAGCCAAGATATAGCAGCCACTCCCGAGCAGTACTTC. Residues: CASSQDIAATPEQYF.

V usage is TRBV12-5 and J usage is TRBJ2-5, with 9 bases lining up with TRBD1. Germline CDR1 and CDR2: LGHNT and FRNRAP. V lost 7 bases, J lost 5 bases, and 2 bases stayed unmatched. This CDR3 spans 12 amino acids. The CDR3 loop is CASAGQGETQYF. The DNA for the CDR3 is TGTGCTAGTGCCGGACAGGGGGAGACCCAGTACTTC.

The chain has TRBV9 and TRBJ2-1, with 11 bases that match TRBD2. Germline CDR1 SGDLS, CDR2 YYNGEE. V was pared by 3 bases and J by 2 bases, with 13 bases of the junction left unmatched. This CDR3 contains 19 residues. The CDR3 nucleotides are TGTGCCAGCAGCGCTCTCCGACTAGCGGGATTGGCCCCCTACAATGAGCAGTTCTTC. Protein product: CASSALRLAGLAPYNEQFF.

The chain combines TRBV7-9 with TRBJ2-3, with TRBD1 matching over 8 bases. Losses at the gene ends were 5 bases for V and 5 bases for J; bases not matched to a gene: 6. The CDR3 is made up of 14 amino acids. Germline assignment: CDR1 SEHNR and CDR2 FQNEAQ (reference sequence). CDR3 sequence reads: CASSAGTGGDTQYF. CDR3 nucleotides: TGTGCCAGCAGCGCCGGGACAGGAGGAGATACGCAGTATTTT.